This TCR beta chain was sequenced for a study of T cell responses to AZD1222 COVID-19 vaccine. This CDR3 is built from 15 residues. Germline V lookup: CDR1 LNHDA, CDR2 SQIVND (reference sequence). V shed 7 bases, J shed 5 bases, and the junction held 12 bases outside the gene matches. Using immunoSEQ multiplex PCR, the repertoire was profiled, and TCRdb retains in-frame clones only, with some absent. The table has under 95,000 clones, 65% to 90% seen once. This receptor was identified in an adult in good health. V and J are TRBV19 and TRBJ2-7, with 9 positions matching TRBD1. The sequenced sample was peripheral blood, obtained on day 0 of AZD1222 vaccination. CDR3 loop: CASTSPGQGNDEQYF. CDR3 nucleotide sequence: TGTGCCAGTACCTCCCCGGGACAGGGAAACGACGAGCAGTACTTC.